This TCR beta chain was found in a study of brain T cells in children with intractable seizures. J was trimmed by 8 bases and V by 7 bases; bases with no gene match: 9. Per the germline V gene, CDR1 is WSHSY and CDR2 is SAAADI. The CDR3 totals 14 residues. Time point meaning: blood from clinic visit 5 months post-surgery; TSC patient then seizure free. Only cases whose brain tissue showed the highest T cell transcript signatures were sequenced. Some clones are missing from TCRdb's copy, which holds only in-frame ones; the method was immunoSEQ multiplex PCR. In the table there are 340,000 or so clones, nearly 95% of which are singletons.

The receptor comes from a boy under two years old with tuberous sclerosis and intractable seizures. Sequencing used peripheral blood, obtained roughly 5 months after surgery. This chain uses TRBV10-2 with TRBJ1-4; 8 bases line up with TRBD1. In DNA form, the CDR3 reads TGCGCCAGCAATGACAGGGGAGGAGAGGAAAAACTGTTTTTT. Residues: CASNDRGGEEKLFF.